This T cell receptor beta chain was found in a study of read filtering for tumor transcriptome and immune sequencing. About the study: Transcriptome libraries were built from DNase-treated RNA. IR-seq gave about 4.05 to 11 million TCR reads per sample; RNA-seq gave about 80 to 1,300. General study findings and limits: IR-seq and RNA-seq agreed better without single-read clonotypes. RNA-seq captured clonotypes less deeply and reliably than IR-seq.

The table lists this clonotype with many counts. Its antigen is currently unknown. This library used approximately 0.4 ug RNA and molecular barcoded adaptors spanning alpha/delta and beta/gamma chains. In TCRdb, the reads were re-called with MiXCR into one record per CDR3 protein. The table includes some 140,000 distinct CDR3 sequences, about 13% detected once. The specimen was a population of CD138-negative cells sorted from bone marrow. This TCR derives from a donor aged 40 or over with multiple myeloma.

This chain's CDR3 is CASSDRAASGYNEQFF. Here the CDR3 DNA reads TGCGCCAGCAGTGATCGAGCGGCTAGCGGCTACAATGAGCAGTTCTTC. The rearrangement uses TRBV10-2 and TRBJ2-1, with TRBD2 matching over 7 bases. V dropped 3 bases and J dropped 3; count of bases not matched to a gene: 8. Germline V gene sequence: CDR1 WSHSY, CDR2 SAAADI. The CDR3 length is 16 residues.